These T cell receptor beta chains were read from a single sample in a study of T-cell reconstitution after alpha-beta-depleted transplantation in children. In TCRdb, the PCR reads were re-called with MiXCR into one record per CDR3 protein. This sample has approximately 350,000 distinct CDR3 sequences; 10% to 15% occur once, and the top ten carry around 4.5%. This specimen consisted of PBMCs, obtained from the stem cell graft. Receptors originate from a human donor who donated a stem cell graft to a child with Fanconi anemia. Each CDR3 is given with its conserved first and last residue. The D gene is left open where the match is weak. Clone size is stated in some rows and not others, as once, few, many or a class when expanded.

j_call v_call cdr3_length d_call clone_size cdr3_nt cdr3_aa
TRBJ1-2 TRBV20-1 14 - few TGCAGTGCTTATAGACAGTCTTTCGGCTATGGCTACACCTTC CSAYRQSFGYGYTF
TRBJ1-3 TRBV12-3/TRBV12-4 13 - few TGTGCCAGCAGCCGGGATACAGGAAACACCATATATTTT CASSRDTGNTIYF
TRBJ2-7 TRBV20-1 15 - - TGCAGTGCTAGAGCTCCGACCGTGGGGGCCTACGAGCAGTACTTC CSARAPTVGAYEQYF
TRBJ1-6 TRBV4-3 16 - few TGCGCCAGCAGCCAGGATCGGTCGACAGCTTATTCACCCCTCCACTTT CASSQDRSTAYSPLHF
TRBJ2-1 TRBV7-9 14 TRBD1 few TGTGCCAGCAGACCACAGGGGGCCTTCAATGAGCAGTTCTTC CASRPQGAFNEQFF
TRBJ1-1 TRBV19 16 - - TGTGCCAGTAGTATAACTTGGGAGGAACCCTTAACTGAAGCTTTCTTT CASSITWEEPLTEAFF
TRBJ1-1 TRBV14 13 TRBD1 few TGTGCCAGCAGATACAGGGGGAACACTGAAGCTTTCTTT CASRYRGNTEAFF
TRBJ2-5 TRBV7-3 15 - - TGTGCCAGCAGCTTAATACGCCGACTCGAAGAGACCCAGTACTTC CASSLIRRLEETQYF
TRBJ2-3 TRBV5-1 14 - few TGCGCCAGCAGCTTGGGCACAGCCGAAGATACGCAGTATTTT CASSLGTAEDTQYF
TRBJ2-1 TRBV4-3 13 TRBD2 few TGCGCCAGCAGCCGGGACTACGAGGATGAGCAGTTCTTC CASSRDYEDEQFF
TRBJ2-5 TRBV20-1 13 - few TGCAGTGCTAGTCTGGGGCTGCAAGAGACCCAGTACTTC CSASLGLQETQYF
TRBJ1-1 TRBV15 19 TRBD1 - TGTGCCACCAGCAGGTTTCGCGGGACAGGGGTAAGCGGGCAGACTGAAGCTTTCTTT CATSRFRGTGVSGQTEAFF
TRBJ2-7 TRBV12-3/TRBV12-4 15 TRBD1 many TGTGCCAGCAGTTCTGGAGAACAGGGGGACTACGAGCAGTACTTC CASSSGEQGDYEQYF
TRBJ1-5 TRBV15 12 - - TGTGCCACCAGTCCGGGATTCCAGCCCCAGCATTTT CATSPGFQPQHF
TRBJ2-5 TRBV4-3 19 - - TGCGCCAGCAGCCAAGATTACGGAGGAGGTTTAGGGGGACAAGAGACCCAGTACTTC CASSQDYGGGLGGQETQYF
TRBJ1-5 TRBV12-3/TRBV12-4 16 - - TGTGCCAGCAGCCCCGGGGGGGAGGGGTCCGATCAGCCCCAGCATTTT CASSPGGEGSDQPQHF
TRBJ2-2 TRBV5-6 16 - - TGTGCCAGCAGCTTGATTGGCAGGGAAAGGGCCGGGGAGCTGTTTTTT CASSLIGRERAGELFF
TRBJ1-1 TRBV20-1 14 - many TGCAGTGCTAGAAGAGGGGCAGGGGCCACTGAAGCTTTCTTT CSARRGAGATEAFF
TRBJ2-5 TRBV20-1 14 - few TGCAGTGCTAGGGGCAGGGGAGTGATGGAGACCCAGTACTTC CSARGRGVMETQYF
TRBJ2-5 TRBV12-3/TRBV12-4 18 TRBD2 few TGTGCCAGCAGCCTAAGGACTAGCGGGGGGAGAAGCCAAGAGACCCAGTACTTC CASSLRTSGGRSQETQYF
TRBJ1-1 TRBV12-3/TRBV12-4 14 - many TGTGCCAGCAGCTCCCGACAGACCCACACTGAAGCTTTCTTT CASSSRQTHTEAFF
TRBJ2-1 TRBV7-2 15 TRBD2 few TGTGCCAGCAGCCCTCAGCGGGGGGGTTGGAATGAGCAGTTCTTC CASSPQRGGWNEQFF
TRBJ1-1 TRBV10-3 13 TRBD1 - TGTGGCATCAGGGGACAGGGGACCACTGAAGCTTTCTTT CGIRGQGTTEAFF
TRBJ1-3 TRBV20-1 14 - many TGCAGTGCTTTGAGGACCGATACTGGAAACACCATATATTTT CSALRTDTGNTIYF